The T cell receptor (beta chain) described here comes from a study of early T cells in non-severe SARS-CoV-2 infection. Study in general: Unpaired chains resulted from sequencing bulk RNA of unsorted whole blood. General study results and limits: CD4 and private specificities were missed by VDJdb matching, which favored anti-spike CD8 responses.

Unique molecular identifiers were attached to individual cDNA molecules. TCRdb itself ran the 5' RACE reads through MiXCR, one entry per CDR3 protein. This table holds approximately 27,000 distinct CDR3 sequences, 5.5% to 6% found once. The germline CDR1 and CDR2 sequences are SGHRS and YFSETQ. This CDR3 spans 15 amino acids. This clonotype was counted between two and nine times. Its antigen is unknown. A read error may account for a junction end that differs from germline. This sequence originates from an adult who was a healthcare worker with PCR-confirmed SARS-CoV-2 infection or an uninfected control (not recorded which). The sequencing input was whole blood. The chain carries TRBV5-1 and TRBJ2-3; 11 positions match TRBD2. The chain's CDR3 is CASTLTSGTSVTQYF. The CDR3 coding sequence is TGCGCCAGCACCTTGACTAGCGGGACCTCCGTTACGCAGTATTTT.